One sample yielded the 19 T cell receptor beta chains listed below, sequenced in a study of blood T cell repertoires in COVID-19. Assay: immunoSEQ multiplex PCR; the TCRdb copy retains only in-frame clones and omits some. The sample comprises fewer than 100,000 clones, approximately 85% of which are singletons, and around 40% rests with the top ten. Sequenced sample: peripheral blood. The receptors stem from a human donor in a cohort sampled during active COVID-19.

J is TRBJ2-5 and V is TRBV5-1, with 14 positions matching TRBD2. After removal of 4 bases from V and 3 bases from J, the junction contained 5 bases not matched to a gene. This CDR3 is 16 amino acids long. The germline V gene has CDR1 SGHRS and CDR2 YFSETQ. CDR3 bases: TGCGCCAGCAGCACCGGACTAGCGGGGGGTAAAGAGACCCAGTACTTC. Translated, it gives CASSTGLAGGKETQYF. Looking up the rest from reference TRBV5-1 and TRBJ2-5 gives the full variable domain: KAGVTQTPRYLIKTRGQQVTLSCSPISGHRSVSWYQQTPGQGLQFLFEYFSETQRNKGNFPGRFSGRQFSNSRSEMNVSTLELGDSALYLCASSTGLAGGKETQYFGPGTRLLVL.

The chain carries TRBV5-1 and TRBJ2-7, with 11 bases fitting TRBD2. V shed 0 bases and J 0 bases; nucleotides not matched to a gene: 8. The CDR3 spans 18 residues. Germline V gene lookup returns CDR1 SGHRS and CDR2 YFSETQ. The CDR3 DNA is TGCGCCAGCAGCTTGGCCGGGACTAGCGGCCTAAGCTCCTACGAGCAGTACTTC. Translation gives CASSLAGTSGLSSYEQYF.

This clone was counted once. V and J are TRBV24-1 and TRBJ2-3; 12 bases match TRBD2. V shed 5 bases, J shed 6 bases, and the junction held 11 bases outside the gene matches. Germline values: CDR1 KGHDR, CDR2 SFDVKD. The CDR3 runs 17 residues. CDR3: CATSVGLAGGPSDTQYF. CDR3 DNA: TGTGCCACCAGTGTAGGGCTAGCGGGAGGGCCTTCTGATACGCAGTATTTT.

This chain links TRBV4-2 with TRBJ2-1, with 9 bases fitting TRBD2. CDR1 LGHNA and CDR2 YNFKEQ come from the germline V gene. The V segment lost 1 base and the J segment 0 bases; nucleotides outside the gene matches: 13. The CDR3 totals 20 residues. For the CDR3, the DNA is TGTGCCAGCAGCCAAGGGCCAAGGGGCCAGCGGGGGGCCTCCTACAATGAGCAGTTCTTC. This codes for CASSQGPRGQRGASYNEQFF.

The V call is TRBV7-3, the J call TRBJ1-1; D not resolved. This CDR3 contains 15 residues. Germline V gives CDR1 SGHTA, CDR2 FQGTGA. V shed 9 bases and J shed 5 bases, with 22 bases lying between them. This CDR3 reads CARIPTERDATEAFF. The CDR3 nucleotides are TGTGCCAGAATCCCCACGGAGCGGGATGCGACTGAAGCTTTCTTT.

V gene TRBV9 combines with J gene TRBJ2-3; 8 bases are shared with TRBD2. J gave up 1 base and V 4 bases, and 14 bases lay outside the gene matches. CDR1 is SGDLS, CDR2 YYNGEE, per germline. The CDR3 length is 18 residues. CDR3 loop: CASSLSGGGVGGTDTQYF. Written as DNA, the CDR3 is TGTGCCAGCAGCCTCAGCGGGGGAGGGGTTGGTGGCACAGATACGCAGTATTTT.

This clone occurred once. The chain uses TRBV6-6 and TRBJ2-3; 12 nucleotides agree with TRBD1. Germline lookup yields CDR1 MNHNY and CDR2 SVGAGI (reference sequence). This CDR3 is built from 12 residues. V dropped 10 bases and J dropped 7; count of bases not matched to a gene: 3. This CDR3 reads CATGTGGYTQYF. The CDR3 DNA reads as TGTGCCACGGGGACAGGGGGCTATACGCAGTATTTT.

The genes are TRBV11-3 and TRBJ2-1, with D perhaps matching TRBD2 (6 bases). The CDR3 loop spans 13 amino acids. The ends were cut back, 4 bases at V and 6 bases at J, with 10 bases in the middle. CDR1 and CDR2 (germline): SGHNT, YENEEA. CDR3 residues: CASSSRDSNEQFF. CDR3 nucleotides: TGTGCCAGCAGCTCCAGGGACTCCAATGAGCAGTTCTTC.

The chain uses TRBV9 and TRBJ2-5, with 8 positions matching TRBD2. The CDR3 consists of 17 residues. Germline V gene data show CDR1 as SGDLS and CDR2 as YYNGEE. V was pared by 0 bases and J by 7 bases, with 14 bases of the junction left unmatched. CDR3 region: CASSVGTSRPGPGTQYF. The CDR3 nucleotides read TGTGCCAGCAGCGTAGGGACTAGCAGGCCTGGGCCGGGGACCCAGTACTTC.

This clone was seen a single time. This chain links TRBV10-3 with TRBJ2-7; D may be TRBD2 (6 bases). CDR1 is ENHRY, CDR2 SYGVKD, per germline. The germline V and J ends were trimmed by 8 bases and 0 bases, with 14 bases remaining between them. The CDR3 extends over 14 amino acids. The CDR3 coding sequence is TGTGCCATCGGGACTCCAGGAGGCTCCTACGAGCAGTACTTC. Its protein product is CAIGTPGGSYEQYF.

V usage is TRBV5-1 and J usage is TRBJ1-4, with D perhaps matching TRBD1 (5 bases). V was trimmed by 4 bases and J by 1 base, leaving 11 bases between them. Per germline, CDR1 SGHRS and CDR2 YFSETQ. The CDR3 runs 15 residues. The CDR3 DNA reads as TGCGCCAGCAGCCTCGGGACTCTAACTAATGAAAAACTGTTTTTT. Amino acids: CASSLGTLTNEKLFF.

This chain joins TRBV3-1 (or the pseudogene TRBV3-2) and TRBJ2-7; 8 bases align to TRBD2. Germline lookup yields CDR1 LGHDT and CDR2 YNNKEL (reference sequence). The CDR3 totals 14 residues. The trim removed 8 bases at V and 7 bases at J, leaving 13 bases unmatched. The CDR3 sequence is CASPKAGGGLEQYF. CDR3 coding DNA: TGTGCCAGCCCAAAGGCGGGAGGCGGCTTGGAGCAGTACTTC.

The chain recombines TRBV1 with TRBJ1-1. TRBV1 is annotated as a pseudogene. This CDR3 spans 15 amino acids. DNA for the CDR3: TGCACCAGCAGCCACCCGCGATGGGGAGGCACTGAAGCTTTCTTT. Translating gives CTSSHPRWGGTEAFF.

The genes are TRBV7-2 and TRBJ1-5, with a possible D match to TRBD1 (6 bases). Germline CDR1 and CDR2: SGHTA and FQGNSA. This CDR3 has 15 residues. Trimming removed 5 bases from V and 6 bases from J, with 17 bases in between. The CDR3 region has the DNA TGTGCCAGCAGCCCCCAGACAGGACTGGGTCAGCCCCAGCATTTT. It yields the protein CASSPQTGLGQPQHF.

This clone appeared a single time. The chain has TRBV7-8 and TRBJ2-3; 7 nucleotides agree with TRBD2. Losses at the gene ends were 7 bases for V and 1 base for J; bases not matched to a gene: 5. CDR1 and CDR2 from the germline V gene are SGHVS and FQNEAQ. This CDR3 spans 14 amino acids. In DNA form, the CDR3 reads TGTGCCAGCAAGACTAGCCTAGGCACAGATACGCAGTATTTT. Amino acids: CASKTSLGTDTQYF.

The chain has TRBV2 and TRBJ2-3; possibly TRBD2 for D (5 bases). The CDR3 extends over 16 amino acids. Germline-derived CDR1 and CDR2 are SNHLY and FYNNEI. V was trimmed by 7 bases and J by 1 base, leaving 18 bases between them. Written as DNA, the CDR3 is TGTGCCAGCACCTCCGTGAGGCGGGCCGGCACAGATACGCAGTATTTT. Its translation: CASTSVRRAGTDTQYF.

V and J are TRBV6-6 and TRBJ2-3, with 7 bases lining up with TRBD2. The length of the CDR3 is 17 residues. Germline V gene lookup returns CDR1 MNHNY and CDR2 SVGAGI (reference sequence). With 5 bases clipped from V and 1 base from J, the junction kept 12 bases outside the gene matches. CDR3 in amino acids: CASSPKGGSLGTDTQYF. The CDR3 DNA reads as TGTGCCAGCAGTCCCAAAGGCGGGAGCTTGGGCACAGATACGCAGTATTTT.

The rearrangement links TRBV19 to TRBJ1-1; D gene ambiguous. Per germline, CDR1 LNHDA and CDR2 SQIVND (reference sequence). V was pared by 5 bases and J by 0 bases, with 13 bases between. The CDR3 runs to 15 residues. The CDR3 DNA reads TGTGCCAGTAGTTTTAGCGGCGGATTGAACACTGAAGCTTTCTTT. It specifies CASSFSGGLNTEAFF.

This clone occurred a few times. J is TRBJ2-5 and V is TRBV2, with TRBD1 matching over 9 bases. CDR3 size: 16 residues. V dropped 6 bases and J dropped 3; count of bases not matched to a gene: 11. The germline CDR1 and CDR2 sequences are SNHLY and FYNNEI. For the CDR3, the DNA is TGTGCCAGCAGCCCCGGGACAGGGTACGGGGAAGAGACCCAGTACTTC. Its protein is CASSPGTGYGEETQYF.